Below, one T cell receptor (beta chain) is given with its context. The CDR3 totals 15 residues. Germline lookup yields CDR1 MGHRA and CDR2 YSYEKL. V shed 2 bases and J shed 0 bases, with 11 bases lying between them. TCRdb keeps only in-frame clones here, not all; method: immunoSEQ multiplex PCR. Seen here are about 72,000 clones, about 89% observed once, and the top ten hold approximately 29%. This entry belongs to a study of siplizumab effects on memory and regulatory T cells. The sample comprised CD8+ T cells sorted from blood. The TCR originated in a human donor in good health. The chain employs TRBV4-1 and TRBJ2-7; no reliable D call. CDR3: CASSQTNSHSYEQYF. The CDR3 bases are TGCGCCAGCAGCCAAACTAACAGCCACTCCTACGAGCAGTACTTC.